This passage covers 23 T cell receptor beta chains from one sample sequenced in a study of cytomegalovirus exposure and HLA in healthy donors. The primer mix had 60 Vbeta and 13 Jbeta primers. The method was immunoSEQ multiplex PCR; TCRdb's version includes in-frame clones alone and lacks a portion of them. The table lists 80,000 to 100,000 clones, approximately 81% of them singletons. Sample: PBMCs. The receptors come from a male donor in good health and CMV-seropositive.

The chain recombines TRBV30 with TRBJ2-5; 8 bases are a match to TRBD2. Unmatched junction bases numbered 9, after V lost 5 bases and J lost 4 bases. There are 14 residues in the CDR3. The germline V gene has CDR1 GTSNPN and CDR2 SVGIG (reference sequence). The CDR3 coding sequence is TGTGCCTGGGCGGGCGGGGGGCTCCGAGAGACCCAGTACTTC. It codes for CAWAGGGLRETQYF.

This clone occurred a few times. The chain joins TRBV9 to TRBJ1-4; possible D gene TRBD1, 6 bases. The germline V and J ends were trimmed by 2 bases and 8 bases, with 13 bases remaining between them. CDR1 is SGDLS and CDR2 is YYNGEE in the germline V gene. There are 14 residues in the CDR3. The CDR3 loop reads CASSVGHGGEKLFF. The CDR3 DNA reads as TGTGCCAGCAGCGTCGGCCATGGGGGCGAAAAACTGTTTTTT.

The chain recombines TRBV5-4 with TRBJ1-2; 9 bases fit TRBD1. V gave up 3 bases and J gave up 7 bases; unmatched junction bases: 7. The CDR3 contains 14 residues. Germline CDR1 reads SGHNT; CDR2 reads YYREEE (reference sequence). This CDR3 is CASSWTGEIVGYTF. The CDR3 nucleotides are TGTGCCAGCAGCTGGACAGGGGAGATAGTTGGCTACACCTTC. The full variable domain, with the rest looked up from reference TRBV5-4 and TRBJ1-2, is ETGVTQSPTHLIKTRGQQVTLRCSSQSGHNTVSWYQQALGQGPQFIFQYYREEENGRGNFPPRFSGLQFPNYSSELNVNALELDDSALYLCASSWTGEIVGYTFGSGTRLTVV.

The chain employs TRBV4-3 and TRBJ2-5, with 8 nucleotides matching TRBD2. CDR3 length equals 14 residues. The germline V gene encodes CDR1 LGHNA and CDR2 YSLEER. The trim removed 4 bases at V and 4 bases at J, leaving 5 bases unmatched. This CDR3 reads CASSLAGSPETQYF. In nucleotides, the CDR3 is TGCGCCAGCAGCCTAGCGGGGTCCCCAGAGACCCAGTACTTC.

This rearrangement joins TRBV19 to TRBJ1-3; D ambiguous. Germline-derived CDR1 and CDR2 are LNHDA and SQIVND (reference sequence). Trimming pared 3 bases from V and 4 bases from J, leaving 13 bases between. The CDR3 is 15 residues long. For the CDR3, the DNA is TGTGCCAGTAGTATTCTGGCTGTGGGCGGAAACACCATATATTTT. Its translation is CASSILAVGGNTIYF.

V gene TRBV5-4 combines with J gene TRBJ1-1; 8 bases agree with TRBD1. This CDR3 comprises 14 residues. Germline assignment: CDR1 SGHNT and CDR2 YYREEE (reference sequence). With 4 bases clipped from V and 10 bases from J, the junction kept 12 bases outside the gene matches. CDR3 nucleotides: TGTGCCAGCAGCCTTGAGACAGGGGTTCGTTCAGCTTTCTTT. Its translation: CASSLETGVRSAFF.

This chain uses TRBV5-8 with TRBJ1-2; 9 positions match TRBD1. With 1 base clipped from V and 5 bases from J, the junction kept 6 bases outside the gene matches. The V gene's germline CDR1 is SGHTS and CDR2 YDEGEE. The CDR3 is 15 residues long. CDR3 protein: CASSLLQGARYGYTF. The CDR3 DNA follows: TGTGCCAGCAGCTTGCTACAGGGGGCGCGGTATGGCTACACCTTC.

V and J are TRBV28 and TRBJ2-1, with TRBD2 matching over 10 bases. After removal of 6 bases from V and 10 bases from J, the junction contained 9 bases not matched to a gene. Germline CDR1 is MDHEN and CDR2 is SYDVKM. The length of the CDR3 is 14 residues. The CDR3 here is CASRRAGGTNEQFF. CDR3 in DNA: TGTGCCAGCAGGAGAGCGGGGGGGACAAACGAGCAGTTCTTC.

DNA for the CDR3: TGTGCCAGCAGCCCGAGCCGCAGTACAGGGGGAAACACCATATATTTT. The encoded protein is CASSPSRSTGGNTIYF. The chain carries TRBV7-9 and TRBJ1-3; tentative D call: TRBD1 (6 bases). Germline CDR1 is SEHNR and CDR2 is FQNEAQ (reference sequence). The CDR3 has 16 residues. The germline V and J ends were trimmed by 5 bases and 4 bases, with 18 bases remaining between them.

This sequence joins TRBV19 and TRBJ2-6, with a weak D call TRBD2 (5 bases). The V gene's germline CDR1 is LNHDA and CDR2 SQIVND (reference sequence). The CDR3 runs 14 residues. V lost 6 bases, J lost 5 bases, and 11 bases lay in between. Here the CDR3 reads CASSSSGRANVLTF. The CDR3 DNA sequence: TGTGCCAGTAGCTCTTCGGGAAGGGCCAACGTCCTGACTTTC. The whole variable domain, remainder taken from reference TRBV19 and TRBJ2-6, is DGGITQSPKYLFRKEGQNVTLSCEQNLNHDAMYWYRQDPGQGLRLIYYSQIVNDFQKGDIAEGYSVSREKKESFPLTVTSAQKNPTAFYLCASSSSGRANVLTFGAGSRLTVL.

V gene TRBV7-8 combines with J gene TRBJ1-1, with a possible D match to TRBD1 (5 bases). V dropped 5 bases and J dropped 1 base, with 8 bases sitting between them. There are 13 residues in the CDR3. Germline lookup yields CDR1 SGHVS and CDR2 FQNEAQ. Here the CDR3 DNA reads TGTGCCAGCAGCACCGACAGGAACACTGAAGCTTTCTTT. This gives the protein CASSTDRNTEAFF. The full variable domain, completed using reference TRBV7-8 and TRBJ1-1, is GAGVSQSPRYKVAKRGQDVALRCDPISGHVSLFWYQQALGQGPEFLTYFQNEAQLDKSGLPSDRFFAERPEGSVSTLKIQRTQQEDSAVYLCASSTDRNTEAFFGQGTRLTVV.

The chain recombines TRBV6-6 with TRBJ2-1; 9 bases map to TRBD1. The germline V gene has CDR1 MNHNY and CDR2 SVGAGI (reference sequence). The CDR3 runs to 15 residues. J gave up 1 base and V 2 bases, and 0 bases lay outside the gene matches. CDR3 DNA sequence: TGTGCCAGCAGTTACGGGACAGGGTCCTACAATGAGCAGTTCTTC. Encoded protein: CASSYGTGSYNEQFF.

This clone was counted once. CDR3 sequence (DNA): TGTGCCGGTGGACAGGGCCTCACCCAACCCCAGCATTTT. Translation gives CAGGQGLTQPQHF. The chain has TRBV19 and TRBJ1-5, with TRBD1 identical over 8 bases. The V gene's germline CDR1 is LNHDA and CDR2 SQIVND (reference sequence). V trimming: 11 bases; J trimming: 10 bases; junction bases outside the gene matches: 13. CDR3 size: 13 residues.

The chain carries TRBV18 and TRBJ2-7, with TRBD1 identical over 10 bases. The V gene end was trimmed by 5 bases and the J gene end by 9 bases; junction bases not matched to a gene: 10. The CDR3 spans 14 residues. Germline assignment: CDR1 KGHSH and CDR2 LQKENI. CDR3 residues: CASSEGTGDRRQYF. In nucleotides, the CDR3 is TGTGCCAGCTCAGAGGGGACAGGGGACCGGAGGCAGTACTTC.

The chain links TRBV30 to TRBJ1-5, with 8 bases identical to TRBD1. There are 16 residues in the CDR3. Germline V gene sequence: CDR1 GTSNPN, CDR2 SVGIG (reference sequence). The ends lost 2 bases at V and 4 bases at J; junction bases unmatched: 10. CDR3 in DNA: TGTGCCTGGAGTCTTCATCCCGGGACAGGTAATCAGCCCCAGCATTTT. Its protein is CAWSLHPGTGNQPQHF.

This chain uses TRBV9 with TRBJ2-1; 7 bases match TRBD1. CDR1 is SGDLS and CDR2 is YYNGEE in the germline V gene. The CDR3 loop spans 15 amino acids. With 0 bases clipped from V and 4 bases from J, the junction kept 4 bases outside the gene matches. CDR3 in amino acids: CASSVDPGGYNEQFF. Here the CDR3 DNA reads TGTGCCAGCAGCGTAGACCCAGGGGGTTACAATGAGCAGTTCTTC.

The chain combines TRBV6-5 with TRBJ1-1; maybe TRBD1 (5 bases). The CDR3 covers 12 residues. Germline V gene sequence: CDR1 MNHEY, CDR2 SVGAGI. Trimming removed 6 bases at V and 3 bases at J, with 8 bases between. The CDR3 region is CASREGDTEAFF. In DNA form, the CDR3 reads TGTGCCAGCAGAGAAGGGGACACTGAAGCTTTCTTT.

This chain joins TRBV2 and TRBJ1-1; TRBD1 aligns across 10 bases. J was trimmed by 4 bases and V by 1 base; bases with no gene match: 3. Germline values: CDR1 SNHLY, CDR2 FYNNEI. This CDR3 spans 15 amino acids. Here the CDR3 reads CASSEGGTGVTEAFF. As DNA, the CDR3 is TGTGCCAGCAGTGAAGGAGGGACAGGGGTCACTGAAGCTTTCTTT.

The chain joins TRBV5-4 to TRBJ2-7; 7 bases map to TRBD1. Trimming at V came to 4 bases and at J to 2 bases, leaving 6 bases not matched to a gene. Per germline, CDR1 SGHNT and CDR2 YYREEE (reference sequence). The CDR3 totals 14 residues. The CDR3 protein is CASSGGQLAYEQYF. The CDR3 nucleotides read TGTGCCAGCAGCGGGGGACAGCTAGCCTACGAGCAGTACTTC.

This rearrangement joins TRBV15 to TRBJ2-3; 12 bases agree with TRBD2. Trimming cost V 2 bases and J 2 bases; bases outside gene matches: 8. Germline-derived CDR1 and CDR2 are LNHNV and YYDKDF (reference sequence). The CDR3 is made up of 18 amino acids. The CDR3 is CATSRPRTSGETTDTQYF. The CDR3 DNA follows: TGTGCCACCAGCAGACCCCGGACTAGCGGGGAGACCACAGATACGCAGTATTTT.

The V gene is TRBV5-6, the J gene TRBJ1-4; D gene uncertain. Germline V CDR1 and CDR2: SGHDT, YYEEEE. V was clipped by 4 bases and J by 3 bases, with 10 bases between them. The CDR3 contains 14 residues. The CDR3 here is CASSTTEPNEKLFF. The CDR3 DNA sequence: TGTGCCAGCAGCACAACAGAACCTAATGAAAAACTGTTTTTT.

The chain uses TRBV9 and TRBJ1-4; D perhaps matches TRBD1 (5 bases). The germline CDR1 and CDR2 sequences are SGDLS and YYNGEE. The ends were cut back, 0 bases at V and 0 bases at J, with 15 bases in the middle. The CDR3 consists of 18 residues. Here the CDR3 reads CASSVGSGGGATNEKLFF. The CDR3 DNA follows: TGTGCCAGCAGCGTAGGGTCCGGGGGTGGAGCAACTAATGAAAAACTGTTTTTT.

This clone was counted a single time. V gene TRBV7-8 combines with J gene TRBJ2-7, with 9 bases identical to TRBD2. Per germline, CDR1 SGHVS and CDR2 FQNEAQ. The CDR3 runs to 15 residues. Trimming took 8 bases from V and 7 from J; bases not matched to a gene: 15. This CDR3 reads CASRGISGGLEEQYF. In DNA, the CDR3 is TGTGCCAGCCGGGGGATTAGCGGGGGCCTGGAGGAGCAGTACTTC.